This TCR beta chain was profiled in a study of shared clonotypes between healthy human individuals. Terminally differentiated effector memory CD45RA+ cells were left out of the naive CD8 fraction, which was CD45RO-negative and positively selected for CCR7. Only in-frame clones appear in the TCRdb table, and some are missing; sequencing was by immunoSEQ multiplex PCR. The data show a few hundred thousand clones, around 95% seen once. This CDR3 comprises 15 residues. Germline lookup yields CDR1 MDHEN and CDR2 SYDVKM. Unmatched junction bases numbered 7, after V lost 3 bases and J lost 6 bases. The TCR originated in a woman in her 30s in good health. Input material: naive CD8+ T cells sorted from blood. V and J are TRBV28 and TRBJ2-7, with TRBD2 identical over 11 bases. CDR3 sequence: CASSFSLAGGAEQYF. The CDR3 nucleotides are TGTGCCAGCAGTTTTTCGCTAGCGGGAGGAGCCGAGCAGTACTTC.